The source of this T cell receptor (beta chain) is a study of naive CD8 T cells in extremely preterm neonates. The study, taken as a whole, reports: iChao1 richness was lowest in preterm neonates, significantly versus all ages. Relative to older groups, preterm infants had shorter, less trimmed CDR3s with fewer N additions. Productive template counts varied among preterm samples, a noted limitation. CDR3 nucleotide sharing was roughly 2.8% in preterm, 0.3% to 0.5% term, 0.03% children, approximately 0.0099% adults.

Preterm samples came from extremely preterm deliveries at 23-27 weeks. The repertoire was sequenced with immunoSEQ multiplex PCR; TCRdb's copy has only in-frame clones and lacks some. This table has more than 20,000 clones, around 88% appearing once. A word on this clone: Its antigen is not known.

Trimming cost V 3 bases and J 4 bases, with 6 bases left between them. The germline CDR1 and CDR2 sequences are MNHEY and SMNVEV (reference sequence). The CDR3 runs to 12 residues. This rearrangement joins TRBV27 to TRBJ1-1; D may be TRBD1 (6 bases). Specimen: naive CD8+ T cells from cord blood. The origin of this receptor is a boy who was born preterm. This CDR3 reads CASSFRGTEAFF. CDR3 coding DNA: TGTGCCAGCAGTTTCAGGGGCACTGAAGCTTTCTTT.